Shown below are 20 T cell receptor beta chains from a single sample sequenced in a study of spatial heterogeneity in lung cancer (dated by TCRdb to about 2019). The library was produced with 5' RACE. This sample was sequenced with a NextSeq 500. TCRdb trimmed the raw reads at Q25, called clones with MiXCR and kept productive beta chains. Merged by CDR3 protein, the rows form single entries marked with the most common genes and DNA. The sample has 20,000 to 25,000 distinct CDR3 sequences on record, approximately 4.2% of them singletons. Of the sample, 6.5% to 9% falls within the top ten clones. The label giving this sample's time point can be read as: sample taken at primary tumor resection. This sample comprised PBMCs, obtained at surgery. These receptors came from a male donor with early-stage non-small cell lung cancer.

This clonotype is judged medium-sized. CDR3: CASSFNRLSNYGYTF. The CDR3 nucleotides read TGTGCCAGCAGTTTTAACAGGTTGTCTAACTATGGCTACACCTTC. This chain joins TRBV27 and TRBJ1-2, with D perhaps matching TRBD1 (5 bases). With 3 bases removed from V and 0 bases from J, the gap between germline ends came to 11 bases. Germline CDR1 is MNHEY and CDR2 is SMNVEV (reference sequence). CDR3 size: 15 residues.

This clonotype was detected many times. The V gene is TRBV6-5, the J gene TRBJ1-1; tentatively, D is TRBD1 (5 bases). Trimming took off 7 bases at V and 3 bases at J, with 15 bases between the two ends. CDR1 is MNHEY, CDR2 SVGAGI, per germline. The CDR3 spans 14 residues. The CDR3 loop reads CASNYGGPDTEAFF. CDR3 nucleotide sequence: TGTGCCAGCAACTACGGGGGACCCGACACTGAAGCTTTCTTT.

This clonotype was seen repeatedly, ten times or more. This CDR3 is CASSPRVDYEQYF. Written as DNA, the CDR3 is TGTGCCAGCTCACCACGGGTTGACTACGAGCAGTACTTC. The chain couples TRBV18 to TRBJ2-7; D ambiguous. Trimming shortened V by 1 base and J by 3 bases, and 7 bases separated the two germline ends. The CDR3 spans 13 residues. Germline V lookup: CDR1 KGHSH, CDR2 LQKENI.

This clonotype was observed at least ten times. The chain has TRBV30 and TRBJ2-5, with a possible D match to TRBD2 (6 bases). Germline CDR1 GTSNPN, CDR2 SVGIG (reference sequence). This CDR3 comprises 14 residues. The V end was cut by 2 bases, the J end by 1 base, with 11 bases between. For the CDR3, the DNA is TGTGCCTGGAGTCCCGGACTACTCCAAGAGACCCAGTACTTC. Amino acid sequence: CAWSPGLLQETQYF.

This clonotype was found many times. The chain recombines TRBV7-3 with TRBJ2-5; D is unresolved. Trimming removed 1 base from V and 4 bases from J, with 7 bases in between. Germline CDR1 is SGHTA and CDR2 is FQGTGA. The CDR3 is 13 residues long. CDR3 DNA: TGTGCCAGCAGCTTAAAGGCCGGAGAGACCCAGTACTTC. This gives the protein CASSLKAGETQYF.

This clonotype was seen ten or more times. This chain links TRBV12-3 or TRBV12-4 with TRBJ2-2; 11 bases are a match to TRBD2. Germline trimming cut 10 bases from V and 7 bases from J; bases unmatched to any gene: 14. The CDR3 is 16 amino acids. CDR3 amino acids: CATLSGRAVGVGELFF. CDR3 DNA: TGTGCCACTCTTAGCGGGAGGGCCGTAGGGGTCGGGGAGCTGTTTTTT.

V gene TRBV20-1 combines with J gene TRBJ2-1, with TRBD2 matching 10 bases. In germline, CDR1 is DFQATT, CDR2 SNEGSKA (reference sequence). This CDR3 region has 15 residues. V lost 5 bases to trimming and J lost 9 bases; unmatched junction nucleotides: 13. CDR3 DNA sequence: TGCAGTGCTTGTGAGCGGGAGGGCAACTGGGGTGAGCAGTTCTTC. Protein: CSACEREGNWGEQFF.

This clonotype has a count of ten or more. V gene TRBV6-5 combines with J gene TRBJ2-3; D gene unclear. V lost 7 bases and J lost 1, with 15 bases in between. From germline, CDR1 is MNHEY and CDR2 SVGAGI. CDR3 length: 15 residues. DNA of the CDR3: TGTGCCAGCACCAACACTTTCCTGGGCACAGATACGCAGTATTTT. Translating gives CASTNTFLGTDTQYF.

The sample holds a few counts of this clonotype. V usage is TRBV4-1 and J usage is TRBJ1-5; D unresolved. This CDR3 region has 16 residues. V was cut by 1 base and J by 4 bases, with 14 bases left in between. Germline V gene lookup returns CDR1 MGHRA and CDR2 YSYEKL. Written as DNA, the CDR3 is TGCGCCAGCAGCCAAGGGGGAGGGTTCGTGAATCAGCCCCAGCATTTT. This encodes CASSQGGGFVNQPQHF.

This clonotype has ten or more counts. The gene calls are TRBV28 and TRBJ1-1; D is unresolved. The CDR3 sequence is 12 residues long. The V and J ends lost 4 bases and 1 base respectively, with 4 bases between them. Germline loops: CDR1 MDHEN, CDR2 SYDVKM. As DNA, the CDR3 is TGTGCCAGCAGTTGGGCGAACACTGAAGCTTTCTTT. Protein sequence: CASSWANTEAFF.

In its sample, this clonotype is medium-sized (0.01 to 0.1%). The chain combines TRBV12-3 or TRBV12-4 with TRBJ2-5, with D hard to call. The CDR3 covers 16 residues. V gave up 7 bases and J gave up 5 bases, with 23 bases separating them. For the CDR3, the DNA is TGTGCCAGCACCCTGTGGGTAGATCGGTCTGTGGAGACCCAGTACTTC. This gives the protein CASTLWVDRSVETQYF.

This clonotype was counted ten times or more. The chain has TRBV4-2 and TRBJ2-7; TRBD2 matches at 15 bases. V dropped 9 bases and J dropped 0; count of bases not matched to a gene: 6. Germline loops: CDR1 LGHNA, CDR2 YNFKEQ. The CDR3 loop spans 16 amino acids. As DNA, the CDR3 is TGTGCCAGTGGGGGACTAGCGGGAGGAAGCTCCTACGAGCAGTACTTC. Translating it yields CASGGLAGGSSYEQYF.

This clonotype occurred many times. This rearrangement joins TRBV12-3 or TRBV12-4 to TRBJ2-3; 7 nucleotides agree with TRBD2. The CDR3 has 15 amino acids. Trimming cost V 7 bases and J 2 bases; bases outside gene matches: 9. The CDR3 DNA is TGTGCCAGCAACCCGTGGGGAGGGCACACAGATACGCAGTATTTT. This codes for CASNPWGGHTDTQYF.

The CDR3 is CASSRGPTYEQYF. In DNA, the CDR3 is TGTGCCAGCAGTCGGGGACCCACCTACGAGCAGTACTTC. The genes are TRBV6-5 and TRBJ2-7; D possibly uses TRBD1 or TRBD2 (5 bases each). The CDR3 is 13 residues long. V was pared by 5 bases and J by 2 bases, with 10 bases between. Germline CDR1 and CDR2: MNHEY and SVGAGI.

This clonotype was seen repeatedly, ten times or more. The V gene is TRBV7-9, the J gene TRBJ2-5; D might be TRBD1 (6 bases). There are 15 residues in the CDR3. Trimming left V 5 bases short and J 9 bases short, with 22 bases between. Germline V gene sequence: CDR1 SEHNR, CDR2 FQNEAQ (reference sequence). CDR3 loop: CASSPLGTPDGAQYF. The CDR3 DNA reads TGTGCCAGCAGCCCTCTAGGGACACCGGACGGGGCCCAGTACTTC.

This clonotype appeared many times. The chain employs TRBV7-8 and TRBJ1-1; 7 bases match TRBD1. The germline V gene encodes CDR1 SGHVS and CDR2 FQNEAQ. Losses at the gene ends were 5 bases for V and 10 bases for J; bases not matched to a gene: 7. The CDR3 loop spans 12 amino acids. Here the CDR3 DNA reads TGTGCCAGCAGCCCAGGGGGAGGCGGAGCTTTCTTT. This encodes CASSPGGGGAFF.

This clonotype was counted at least ten times. The chain carries TRBV18 and TRBJ1-5; D remains unclear. CDR3 length: 15 residues. Germline V gene data show CDR1 as KGHSH and CDR2 as LQKENI. Trimming pared 1 base from V and 2 bases from J, leaving 9 bases between. The CDR3 is CASSPRHIGNQPQHF. As DNA, the CDR3 is TGTGCCAGCTCACCACGGCACATTGGCAATCAGCCCCAGCATTTT.

This clonotype was observed a few times. The chain couples TRBV30 to TRBJ2-7; possibly TRBD1 for D (6 bases). The germline V and J ends were trimmed by 1 base and 6 bases, with 10 bases remaining between them. The CDR3 sequence is 12 residues long. Per the germline V gene, CDR1 is GTSNPN and CDR2 is SVGIG (reference sequence). CDR3 nucleotide sequence: TGTGCCTGGAGTGGGACAGTGAGCGAGCAGTACTTC. Translated: CAWSGTVSEQYF.

The chain links TRBV15 to TRBJ2-5, with TRBD2 identical over 9 bases. Germline CDR1 reads LNHNV; CDR2 reads YYDKDF (reference sequence). Losses at the gene ends were 1 base for V and 1 base for J; bases not matched to a gene: 4. The CDR3 loop spans 16 amino acids. The CDR3 coding sequence is TGTGCCACCAGCAGAGGCACGACTAGCGGCCAAGAGACCCAGTACTTC. Translating it yields CATSRGTTSGQETQYF.

This clonotype was observed at least ten times. This chain uses TRBV5-1 with TRBJ2-1; D is perhaps TRBD2 (6 bases). The V gene's germline CDR1 is SGHRS and CDR2 YFSETQ. Trimming removed 4 bases from V and 4 bases from J, with 9 bases in between. The CDR3 spans 13 residues. CDR3 sequence (DNA): TGCGCCAGCAGCCACGGGGGTTACAATGAGCAGTTCTTC. Protein product: CASSHGGYNEQFF.